Presented here are 17 T cell receptor beta chains from one specimen sequenced in a study of blood T cell repertoires in COVID-19. The table came from immunoSEQ multiplex PCR; TCRdb's copy has only in-frame clones and leaves some out. The table records 250,000 to 300,000 clones, 80% to 90% of them present only once. The material sequenced was peripheral blood. The receptor source for this set is a man aged 25 to 40 with active or convalescent COVID-19.

This chain joins TRBV13 and TRBJ1-2, with TRBD1 matching 7 bases. Per the germline V gene, CDR1 is PRHDT and CDR2 is FYEKMQ (reference sequence). The trim removed 5 bases at V and 8 bases at J, leaving 11 bases unmatched. This CDR3 spans 14 amino acids. The CDR3 sequence is CASSPGQIIYGYTF. The CDR3 DNA reads as TGTGCCAGCAGCCCGGGACAGATTATCTACGGCTACACCTTC.

J is TRBJ1-3 and V is TRBV25-1; unclear D gene. The CDR3 contains 16 residues. Trimming took off 5 bases at V and 0 bases at J, with 14 bases between the two ends. From germline, CDR1 is MGHDK and CDR2 SYGVNS. The CDR3 loop reads CASSKDLPGSGNTIYF. Here the CDR3 DNA reads TGTGCCAGCAGTAAAGACCTGCCGGGCTCTGGAAACACCATATATTTT. Full variable domain (outside the CDR3, taken from reference TRBV25-1 and TRBJ1-3): EADIYQTPRYLVIGTGKKITLECSQTMGHDKMYWYQQDPGMELHLIHYSYGVNSTEKGDLSSESTVSRIRTEHFPLTLESARPSHTSQYLCASSKDLPGSGNTIYFGEGSWLTVV.

J is TRBJ2-1 and V is TRBV7-6, with D tentatively TRBD1 (7 bases). Looked up from germline, CDR1 is SGHVS and CDR2 is FNYEAQ. There are 15 residues in the CDR3. The V end lost 5 bases, the J end lost 3 bases, and 14 bases lay between the germline ends. This CDR3 is CASSHGQDYYNEQFF. The CDR3 bases are TGTGCCAGCAGCCATGGACAGGACTACTACAATGAGCAGTTCTTC. Based on the CDR3 plus reference TRBV7-6 and TRBJ2-1, the full variable domain is GAGVSQSPRYKVTKRGQDVALRCDPISGHVSLYWYRQALGQGPEFLTYFNYEAQQDKSGLPNDRFSAERPEGSISTLTIQRTEQRDSAMYRCASSHGQDYYNEQFFGPGTRLTVL.

The rearrangement links TRBV27 to TRBJ1-1; a possible D gene is TRBD1 (6 bases). The CDR3 is made up of 16 amino acids. The germline V and J ends were trimmed by 6 bases and 1 base, with 18 bases remaining between them. The germline V gene has CDR1 MNHEY and CDR2 SMNVEV (reference sequence). In nucleotides, the CDR3 is TGTGCCAGCAGCCTGACAGGACGGGGGGGGAACACTGAAGCTTTCTTT. Its protein is CASSLTGRGGNTEAFF.

The CDR3 is CASTRGMGTDYGYTF. The CDR3 nucleotides read TGTGCCAGCACCAGGGGAATGGGGACGGATTATGGCTACACCTTC. This chain links TRBV3-1 (or the pseudogene TRBV3-2) with TRBJ1-2; perhaps TRBD1 as D (6 bases). V lost 7 bases, J lost 5 bases, and 20 bases lay in between. The CDR3 is 15 amino acids. Germline CDR1 LGHDT, CDR2 YNNKEL (reference sequence).

The rearrangement joins TRBV19 to TRBJ1-1; D gene ambiguous. The germline V and J ends were trimmed by 5 bases and 6 bases, with 19 bases remaining between them. The V gene's germline CDR1 is LNHDA and CDR2 SQIVND (reference sequence). This CDR3 is built from 15 residues. The CDR3 here is CASSSSVGRSPEAFF. The CDR3 DNA reads as TGTGCCAGTAGTTCCTCGGTGGGGAGGTCCCCTGAAGCTTTCTTT.

This clone came up a few times. This chain connects TRBV6-6 to TRBJ2-7; 9 bases line up with TRBD2. Germline V gene data show CDR1 as MNHNY and CDR2 as SVGAGI (reference sequence). The CDR3 is made up of 14 amino acids. The junction had 5 bases not matched to a gene; V was cut back by 6 bases and J by 2 bases. This CDR3 reads CASRIAGETYEQYF. As DNA, the CDR3 is TGTGCCAGCAGGATAGCGGGGGAGACCTACGAGCAGTACTTC.

This chain uses TRBV4-3 with TRBJ1-1, with D possibly being TRBD1 (5 bases). This CDR3 has 15 amino acids. The V end lost 0 bases, the J end lost 1 base, and 9 bases lay between the germline ends. Germline-derived CDR1 and CDR2 are LGHNA and YSLEER. The CDR3 DNA follows: TGCGCCAGCAGCCAAGATACGGGGGGGAACACTGAAGCTTTCTTT. It yields the protein CASSQDTGGNTEAFF.

The rearrangement links TRBV6-5 to TRBJ1-4; D is perhaps TRBD1 (5 bases). Germline V gives CDR1 MNHEY, CDR2 SVGAGI. The V end lost 7 bases, the J end lost 0 bases, and 9 bases lay between the germline ends. The CDR3 runs 14 residues. In DNA, the CDR3 is TGTGCCAGCATCGACAGAGCAACTAATGAAAAACTGTTTTTT. It specifies CASIDRATNEKLFF.

This clone was counted once. V gene TRBV3-1 (or the pseudogene TRBV3-2) combines with J gene TRBJ1-4; TRBD1 matches at 10 bases. The CDR3 sequence is 16 residues long. CDR1 and CDR2 from the germline V gene are LGHDT and YNNKEL (reference sequence). Unmatched junction bases numbered 12, after V lost 6 bases and J lost 8 bases. As DNA, the CDR3 is TGTGCCAGCAGGGACTTCAGACAGGGGGCGGGAGAAAAACTGTTTTTT. Its protein product is CASRDFRQGAGEKLFF.

The chain recombines TRBV4-2 with TRBJ2-7; D is possibly TRBD1 (6 bases). Germline lookup yields CDR1 LGHNA and CDR2 YNFKEQ. Trimming cost V 0 bases and J 4 bases, with 13 bases left between them. There are 15 residues in the CDR3. The CDR3 bases are TGTGCCAGCAGCCAAGATTGGGACATTTCTTACGAGCAGTACTTC. Protein sequence: CASSQDWDISYEQYF.

The chain joins TRBV14 to TRBJ2-1; D possibly corresponds to TRBD1 (6 bases). The CDR3 length is 19 residues. The ends were cut back, 2 bases at V and 0 bases at J, with 20 bases in the middle. Germline V lookup: CDR1 SGHDN, CDR2 FVKESK. The CDR3 DNA reads TGTGCCAGCAGCCAATACTTCAAGACAGGTCCCATCTCCTACAATGAGCAGTTCTTC. Translated, it gives CASSQYFKTGPISYNEQFF. Variable domain in full (rest from reference TRBV14 and TRBJ2-1): EAGVTQFPSHSVIEKGQTVTLRCDPISGHDNLYWYRRVMGKEIKFLLHFVKESKQDESGMPNNRFLAERTGGTYSTLKVQPAELEDSGVYFCASSQYFKTGPISYNEQFFGPGTRLTVL.

This chain links TRBV6-5 with TRBJ2-7; TRBD2 is a possible D gene (7 bases). The CDR3 is made up of 14 amino acids. Germline CDR1 MNHEY, CDR2 SVGAGI. V was trimmed by 5 bases and J by 4 bases, leaving 15 bases between them. The DNA for the CDR3 is TGTGCCAGCAGTCAAAGGGGGGGGAGATACGAGCAGTACTTC. Translated, it gives CASSQRGGRYEQYF.

This rearrangement joins TRBV11-2 to TRBJ2-5, with 11 bases lining up with TRBD2. V shed 4 bases and J 0 bases; nucleotides not matched to a gene: 13. Germline V gene data show CDR1 as SGHAT and CDR2 as FQNNGV. The CDR3 length is 19 residues. Here the CDR3 reads CASSYKWTSGRLNQETQYF. CDR3 coding DNA: TGTGCCAGCAGCTACAAATGGACTAGCGGGCGATTAAACCAAGAGACCCAGTACTTC. Full variable domain (outside the CDR3, taken from reference TRBV11-2 and TRBJ2-5): EAGVAQSPRYKIIEKRQSVAFWCNPISGHATLYWYQQILGQGPKLLIQFQNNGVVDDSQLPKDRFSAERLKGVDSTLKIQPAKLEDSAVYLCASSYKWTSGRLNQETQYFGPGTRLLVL.

The gene calls are TRBV3-1 (or the pseudogene TRBV3-2) and TRBJ1-4, with D possibly TRBD1 on 6 matching bases. The CDR3 covers 16 residues. The V and J ends lost 1 base and 0 bases respectively, with 9 bases between them. Germline loops: CDR1 LGHDT, CDR2 YNNKEL (reference sequence). CDR3 loop: CASSQGTVTTNEKLFF. The CDR3 DNA sequence: TGTGCCAGCAGCCAAGGGACAGTAACAACTAATGAAAAACTGTTTTTT.

V is TRBV5-1 and J is TRBJ2-3, with 14 bases lining up with TRBD2. Per germline, CDR1 SGHRS and CDR2 YFSETQ. V shed 6 bases and J 6 bases; nucleotides not matched to a gene: 12. The CDR3 length is 17 residues. Written as DNA, the CDR3 is TGCGCCAGCAATTCCGGGACTAGCGGGGGTGCACGCGATACGCAGTATTTT. This encodes CASNSGTSGGARDTQYF.

The CDR3 here is CASSFKTGSSYNEQFF. DNA for the CDR3: TGTGCCAGCAGCTTCAAAACAGGGAGCTCCTACAATGAGCAGTTCTTC. The chain is built from TRBV7-9 and TRBJ2-1, with D possibly matching TRBD1 (6 bases). The CDR3 is 16 amino acids. The germline CDR1 and CDR2 sequences are SEHNR and FQNEAQ (reference sequence). The V and J ends lost 3 bases and 0 bases respectively, with 12 bases between them.